This TCR beta chain was sequenced for a study of CD8+ T cells in alopecia areata. Concerning this clone: Its antigen remains unknown.

General observations from the study: The study found higher clonality in lesional than normal scalp, especially in alopecia totalis/universalis.

Following RNA extraction, reverse transcription yielded cDNA that acted as the sequencing template. Produced via immunoSEQ multiplex PCR; TCRdb's table is partial and in-frame only. The sample includes 140,000 to 150,000 clones, roughly 64% of them seen just once. As part of sample collection, lesional scalp punch biopsies and peripheral blood were taken from alopecia areata patients. Sequencing used CD4+ T cells sorted from blood, obtained at week 0. The receptor's source is a human donor with alopecia areata.

The CDR3 DNA reads TGTGCCTGGACCCCACTAGGTTCGGGGGGCTACGGCTACACCTTC. Its translation is CAWTPLGSGGYGYTF. The J gene is TRBJ1-2, the V gene TRBV30; perhaps TRBD1 as D (6 bases). The CDR3 contains 15 residues. Between the trimmed V and J ends, which lost 4 bases and 8 bases, there was a span of 23 bases. The V gene's germline CDR1 is GTSNPN and CDR2 SVGIG (reference sequence).